This TCR beta chain was observed in a study of a mutant IDH1 vaccine in newly diagnosed glioma. This sample's time point: baseline, week 1 (first vaccination visit). Treatment here: pre-vaccination baseline after standard-of-care therapy. In every donor, the tumor was a new WHO grade 3 or 4 IDH1-mutant, ATRX-lost astrocytoma. TCRdb's copy holds only in-frame clones and misses some; the assay was immunoSEQ multiplex PCR. The profile shows more than 80,000 clones, under 90% of them singletons. This CDR3 has 15 residues. The germline V gene encodes CDR1 MNHEY and CDR2 SVGAGI. V was shortened by 2 bases and J by 5 bases, with 15 bases between the two germline ends.

The sample was PBMCs, taken from a glioma patient treated with radiotherapy, temozolomide or both. The origin of this receptor is a woman between 50 and 59 years old with glioma. This rearrangement joins TRBV6-5 to TRBJ1-1; perhaps TRBD1 as D (5 bases). CDR3 amino acids: CASSYSGREGTEAFF. CDR3 sequence (DNA): TGTGCCAGCAGTTACAGCGGGAGGGAGGGGACTGAAGCTTTCTTT.